The 7 T cell receptor beta chains listed next were all sequenced from one sample in a study of identical twins. A single record per CDR3 protein comes from TCRdb applying MiXCR to the 5' RACE reads. The sample carries some 710,000 distinct CDR3 sequences, over 5% recorded once. Sequencing was carried out using naive T cells sorted from blood. The receptors originated from a man between 18 and 29 years old in good health.

This chain joins TRBV24-1 and TRBJ1-2; tentatively, D is TRBD1 (5 bases). CDR3 length equals 14 residues. The germline gives CDR1 KGHDR, CDR2 SFDVKD. The V end lost 4 bases, the J end lost 6 bases, and 14 bases lay between the germline ends. The CDR3, as DNA: TGTGCCACCAGTGAGTCGGGACGGAGTAATGGCTACACCTTC. This sequence encodes CATSESGRSNGYTF.

Many counts were recorded for this clonotype. The chain employs TRBV25-1 and TRBJ1-2; D is ambiguous. Germline CDR1 is MGHDK and CDR2 is SYGVNS. CDR3 length equals 14 residues. Between the trimmed V and J ends, which lost 3 bases and 3 bases, there was a span of 11 bases. The CDR3 spells CASSDLHQYYGYTF. CDR3 DNA: TGTGCCAGCAGTGACCTCCACCAATACTATGGCTACACCTTC.

In its sample, this clonotype was seen a few times. V and J are TRBV19 and TRBJ1-1, with D possibly being TRBD1 (5 bases). CDR1 is LNHDA, CDR2 SQIVND, per germline (reference sequence). V lost 0 bases and J lost 6, with 11 bases in between. This CDR3 has 14 residues. CDR3 region: CASSIDGSGAEAFF. CDR3 DNA: TGTGCCAGTAGTATAGATGGGTCGGGGGCTGAAGCTTTCTTT. The full variable domain, rest sourced from reference TRBV19 and TRBJ1-1, is DGGITQSPKYLFRKEGQNVTLSCEQNLNHDAMYWYRQDPGQGLRLIYYSQIVNDFQKGDIAEGYSVSREKKESFPLTVTSAQKNPTAFYLCASSIDGSGAEAFFGQGTRLTVV.

CDR3 residues: CASSPLTGAAYNEQFF. CDR3 DNA sequence: TGTGCCAGCTCACCACTGACGGGAGCCGCCTACAATGAGCAGTTCTTC. The chain recombines TRBV18 with TRBJ2-1; D is perhaps TRBD2 (6 bases). This CDR3 spans 16 amino acids. V shed 1 base and J shed 2 bases, with 12 bases lying between them. Germline-derived CDR1 and CDR2 are KGHSH and LQKENI.

The rearrangement joins TRBV15 to TRBJ2-2; the match to TRBD2 covers 9 bases. The germline CDR1 and CDR2 sequences are LNHNV and YYDKDF (reference sequence). This CDR3 is 18 amino acids long. V was clipped by 4 bases and J by 6 bases; unmatched bases: 15. This chain's CDR3 is CATSKTLRREGEAGELFF. CDR3 DNA sequence: TGTGCCACCAGCAAAACCCTCCGGCGGGAGGGTGAAGCCGGGGAGCTGTTTTTT.

This clonotype was detected many times. This chain links TRBV5-1 with TRBJ2-2; weak D call: TRBD2 (6 bases). In germline, CDR1 is SGHRS, CDR2 YFSETQ. V lost 4 bases, J lost 0 bases, and 10 bases lay in between. CDR3 length: 15 residues. The CDR3 reads CASSAGIANTGELFF. The CDR3 DNA follows: TGCGCCAGCAGCGCGGGGATTGCGAACACCGGGGAGCTGTTTTTT.

This clonotype occurred many times. The V gene is TRBV6-2 or TRBV6-3, the J gene TRBJ2-2, with 7 nucleotides matching TRBD2. V trimming: 6 bases; J trimming: 10 bases; junction bases outside the gene matches: 11. Germline assignment: CDR1 MNHEY and CDR2 SVGEGT. This CDR3 has 14 residues. The CDR3 spells CASSRTRTGVELFF. Written as DNA, the CDR3 is TGTGCCAGCAGCAGGACTAGAACCGGGGTGGAGCTGTTTTTT.